One and the same sample provided the 21 T cell receptor beta chains below, sequenced in a study of cytomegalovirus exposure and HLA in healthy donors listed by TCRdb under 2017. Preparation of the library involved the immunoSEQ multiplex PCR assay. A mixture of 60 forward primers for TCR Vbeta segments and 13 reverse primers for TCR Jbeta segments was used in the multiplex PCR. Entries here come from immuneACCESS through TCRdb and include only in-frame sequences with V and J called. Some clones fail to appear in such tables; in the studies checked, an unresolved V gene covers under half of the shortfall, and the cause of the remainder is unknown. Present in this sample are about 110,000 clones, less than 70% of which were seen just once. 2.2% of the sample is held by the ten biggest clonotypes. The sample was PBMCs. These receptors all come from a woman aged 25 to 39 in good health and CMV-seronegative.

This clone was found once. The genes are TRBV2 and TRBJ2-7; 10 nucleotides align to TRBD2. In germline, CDR1 is SNHLY, CDR2 FYNNEI. V gave up 6 bases and J gave up 3 bases; unmatched junction bases: 14. This CDR3 contains 17 residues. DNA of the CDR3: TGTGCCAGCAGGGATCTTGACAGAGCGGGAGGGGACTACGAGCAGTACTTC. This sequence encodes CASRDLDRAGGDYEQYF.

This chain connects TRBV29-1 to TRBJ1-1; D might be TRBD1 (5 bases). Germline assignment: CDR1 SQVTM and CDR2 ANQGSEA. The CDR3 consists of 13 residues. V lost 4 bases, J lost 0 bases, and 9 bases lay in between. The CDR3 region has the DNA TGCAGCGTTGCTGGACACATGAACACTGAAGCTTTCTTT. Its translation is CSVAGHMNTEAFF.

This clone appeared a few times. The chain is built from TRBV11-2 and TRBJ2-5; D unresolved. The V and J ends lost 1 base and 2 bases respectively, with 14 bases between them. CDR3 length: 16 amino acids. Germline V CDR1 and CDR2: SGHAT, FQNNGV. The CDR3 here is CASSLGLFLRQETQYF. CDR3 in DNA: TGTGCCAGCAGCTTAGGGCTGTTCCTGCGGCAAGAGACCCAGTACTTC. Using reference TRBV11-2 and TRBJ2-5 for the parts outside the CDR3, the full variable domain is EAGVAQSPRYKIIEKRQSVAFWCNPISGHATLYWYQQILGQGPKLLIQFQNNGVVDDSQLPKDRFSAERLKGVDSTLKIQPAKLEDSAVYLCASSLGLFLRQETQYFGPGTRLLVL.

V and J are TRBV27 and TRBJ1-2; 8 bases are a match to TRBD1. CDR1 and CDR2 (germline): MNHEY, SMNVEV (reference sequence). The CDR3 is 14 residues long. The junction had 4 bases not matched to a gene; V was cut back by 5 bases and J by 2 bases. The CDR3 DNA sequence: TGTGCCAGCAGTCTCCGGACAGGGAACTATGGCTACACCTTC. It translates to CASSLRTGNYGYTF.

The chain employs TRBV19 and TRBJ1-1, with unresolved D. V was pared by 4 bases and J by 4 bases, with 7 bases between. This CDR3 has 12 residues. Germline V gene sequence: CDR1 LNHDA, CDR2 SQIVND (reference sequence). The CDR3 DNA reads TGTGCCAGTAGTAATACGGGCACTGAAGCTTTCTTT. It encodes CASSNTGTEAFF.

V is TRBV28 and J is TRBJ1-5; D unclear. The V end lost 4 bases, the J end lost 0 bases, and 13 bases lay between the germline ends. CDR1 is MDHEN and CDR2 is SYDVKM in the germline V gene. This CDR3 has 16 residues. The CDR3 sequence is CASSSGENYSNQPQHF. CDR3 bases: TGTGCCAGCAGTTCCGGAGAGAACTATAGCAATCAGCCCCAGCATTTT.

The chain carries TRBV7-2 and TRBJ1-2, with D unresolved. Germline-derived CDR1 and CDR2 are SGHTA and FQGNSA. This CDR3 has 14 amino acids. V lost 6 bases and J 0 bases, leaving 11 bases between the germline ends. The CDR3 is CASSMRETNYGYTF. Here the CDR3 DNA reads TGTGCCAGCAGTATGAGGGAGACTAACTATGGCTACACCTTC.

The chain combines TRBV4-1 with TRBJ1-2; perhaps TRBD1 as D (6 bases). Germline lookup yields CDR1 MGHRA and CDR2 YSYEKL. The CDR3 is made up of 16 amino acids. Trimming removed 4 bases at V and 0 bases at J, with 15 bases between. As DNA, the CDR3 is TGCGCCAGCAGCCGGAACCGGGACACCGCTAACTATGGCTACACCTTC. Translated, it gives CASSRNRDTANYGYTF.

The chain combines TRBV30 with TRBJ2-7, with D possibly being TRBD1 (6 bases). Germline CDR1 reads GTSNPN; CDR2 reads SVGIG (reference sequence). The CDR3 totals 15 residues. Between the trimmed V and J ends, which lost 0 bases and 0 bases, there was a span of 12 bases. DNA of the CDR3: TGTGCCTGGAGTGTCACTGACAGGAGCTCCTACGAGCAGTACTTC. It yields the protein CAWSVTDRSSYEQYF.

This chain links TRBV6-5 with TRBJ2-5; the D gene is possibly TRBD2 (5 bases). CDR1 MNHEY and CDR2 SVGAGI come from the germline V gene. The CDR3 sequence is 15 residues long. V lost 2 bases, J lost 5 bases, and 15 bases lay in between. CDR3 sequence: CASSYPEGPGETQYF. The CDR3 bases are TGTGCCAGCAGTTACCCCGAGGGCCCGGGGGAGACCCAGTACTTC.

The chain combines TRBV5-1 with TRBJ2-1; D is undetermined. Germline V CDR1 and CDR2: SGHRS, YFSETQ. Trimming stripped 0 bases from V and 0 bases from J, with 10 bases between. The CDR3 is made up of 16 amino acids. Here the CDR3 DNA reads TGCGCCAGCAGCTTGGACCCACAGAGCTCCTACAATGAGCAGTTCTTC. This translates into CASSLDPQSSYNEQFF.

This chain joins TRBV5-1 and TRBJ2-1, with TRBD1 identical over 7 bases. Germline CDR1 reads SGHRS; CDR2 reads YFSETQ. The CDR3 has 15 amino acids. Trimming took 5 bases from V and 1 from J; bases not matched to a gene: 6. The CDR3 is CASRTTGPSYNEQFF. The CDR3 DNA is TGCGCCAGCAGAACGACAGGGCCTTCCTACAATGAGCAGTTCTTC.

This chain joins TRBV19 and TRBJ1-5; no clear D. The germline V and J ends were trimmed by 9 bases and 3 bases, with 15 bases remaining between them. Germline V lookup: CDR1 LNHDA, CDR2 SQIVND (reference sequence). The CDR3 is made up of 14 amino acids. Here the CDR3 DNA reads TGTGCCAGCCGCGGGAGGGTTTCCAATCAGCCCCAGCATTTT. This gives the protein CASRGRVSNQPQHF.

The J gene is TRBJ1-5, the V gene TRBV27; a possible D gene is TRBD1 (6 bases). The CDR3 has 14 amino acids. CDR1 MNHEY and CDR2 SMNVEV come from the germline V gene (reference sequence). Trimming pared 0 bases from V and 6 bases from J, leaving 9 bases between. The CDR3 sequence: CASSLSIQGQPQHF. The CDR3 region has the DNA TGTGCCAGCAGTTTATCGATACAGGGTCAGCCCCAGCATTTT.

Worth noting for this clone: Germline is not matched at one junction end, which may reflect a read error. This chain links TRBV30 with TRBJ2-7; D unresolved. Germline assignment: CDR1 GTSNPN and CDR2 SVGIG (reference sequence). The CDR3 is made up of 12 amino acids. CDR3 bases: TGTGCCTGGAGTAAAACACAGTACGAGCAGCACTTC. It codes for CAWSKTQYEQHF.

This clone occurred once. The chain carries TRBV28 and TRBJ1-2; possibly TRBD1 for D (6 bases). The germline gives CDR1 MDHEN, CDR2 SYDVKM. Trimming left V 7 bases short and J 1 base short, with 19 bases between. There are 16 residues in the CDR3. This CDR3 is CASTQTGGGHNYGYTF. As DNA, the CDR3 is TGTGCCAGCACCCAAACGGGGGGGGGCCATAACTATGGCTACACCTTC.

The chain has TRBV7-8 and TRBJ2-5; TRBD2 matches 9 bases. The junction had 13 bases not matched to a gene; V was cut back by 3 bases and J by 5 bases. The length of the CDR3 is 17 residues. CDR1 is SGHVS and CDR2 is FQNEAQ in the germline V gene. The CDR3 nucleotides are TGTGCCAGCAGCTTCGCTTCTAGCGGGGCTAATGCTGAGACCCAGTACTTC. It yields the protein CASSFASSGANAETQYF.

V gene TRBV2 combines with J gene TRBJ2-1, with 12 bases matching TRBD2. This CDR3 is 21 amino acids long. J was trimmed by 0 bases and V by 1 base; bases with no gene match: 13. The germline V gene has CDR1 SNHLY and CDR2 FYNNEI. CDR3 nucleotide sequence: TGTGCCAGCAGTGAAGGGGTTGGGCTAGCGGGAGGGTTCAGCTCCTACAATGAGCAGTTCTTC. The encoded protein is CASSEGVGLAGGFSSYNEQFF.

The chain couples TRBV28 to TRBJ2-7; possibly TRBD1 for D (5 bases). The V and J ends lost 8 bases and 9 bases respectively, with 23 bases between them. This CDR3 is built from 14 residues. Germline assignment: CDR1 MDHEN and CDR2 SYDVKM. This chain's CDR3 is CASCKGIQYAVQYF. The CDR3 nucleotides are TGTGCCAGCTGTAAGGGGATCCAATATGCGGTGCAGTACTTC.

The J gene is TRBJ2-1, the V gene TRBV6-1; D unresolved. V was pared by 4 bases and J by 6 bases, with 4 bases between. The CDR3 consists of 11 residues. The germline CDR1 and CDR2 sequences are MNHNS and SASEGT. Here the CDR3 DNA reads TGTGCCAGCAGTGTCAGCAATGAGCAGTTCTTC. It translates to CASSVSNEQFF.

This clone was recorded a few times. V usage is TRBV11-3 and J usage is TRBJ2-2, with D possibly TRBD2 on 7 matching bases. The CDR3 length is 15 residues. Trimming took off 8 bases at V and 7 bases at J, with 20 bases between the two ends. Germline assignment: CDR1 SGHNT and CDR2 YENEEA. The CDR3 region is CASQRDIQRDGELFF. For the CDR3, the DNA is TGTGCCAGCCAGCGGGACATCCAGAGGGACGGGGAGCTGTTTTTT.